The 9 T cell receptor beta chains reported below all come from one sample, sequenced in a study of PD-1 blockade in mismatch repair-deficient tumors. The table came from immunoSEQ multiplex PCR; TCRdb's copy has only in-frame clones and leaves some out. The sample has approximately 63,000 clones, 88% seen once. Specimen: peripheral blood, collected 52 weeks after starting pembrolizumab. The receptor source for this set is an adult with mismatch repair-deficient cancer.

The chain carries TRBV9 and TRBJ2-5; possible D gene TRBD1, 6 bases. Per germline, CDR1 SGDLS and CDR2 YYNGEE. CDR3 size: 14 residues. Trimming removed 2 bases at V and 5 bases at J, with 13 bases between. The CDR3 bases are TGTGCCAGCAGCGTTGGCAACCAGGGGGAGACCCAGTACTTC. Amino acids: CASSVGNQGETQYF.

The chain is built from TRBV4-3 and TRBJ2-1; TRBD1 might be the D (6 bases). V gave up 1 base and J gave up 9 bases, with 16 bases separating them. Germline V gives CDR1 LGHNA, CDR2 YSLEER. The CDR3 runs 15 residues. The CDR3 spells CASSQGPGDWSEQFF. The CDR3 DNA is TGCGCCAGCAGCCAAGGCCCAGGGGATTGGAGTGAGCAGTTCTTC.

This clone turned up a few times. The rearrangement links TRBV7-9 to TRBJ2-5, with TRBD2 matching over 7 bases. Germline lookup yields CDR1 SEHNR and CDR2 FQNEAQ (reference sequence). V shed 1 base and J 3 bases; nucleotides not matched to a gene: 5. This CDR3 is built from 15 residues. This CDR3 is CASSLDREVKETQYF. The CDR3 nucleotides read TGTGCCAGCAGCTTAGATCGGGAGGTTAAAGAGACCCAGTACTTC.

This clone was seen once. V usage is TRBV11-2 and J usage is TRBJ2-7; 11 bases match TRBD2. Germline CDR1 SGHAT, CDR2 FQNNGV. This CDR3 region has 14 residues. After removal of 6 bases from V and 5 bases from J, the junction contained 6 bases not matched to a gene. The CDR3 region is CASSLTSGSHEQYF. The CDR3 region has the DNA TGTGCCAGCAGTCTAACTAGCGGGAGCCACGAGCAGTACTTC.

The chain is built from TRBV29-1 and TRBJ2-1, with TRBD2 identical over 12 bases. The CDR3 consists of 14 residues. Losses at the gene ends were 3 bases for V and 9 bases for J; bases not matched to a gene: 6. Germline assignment: CDR1 SQVTM and CDR2 ANQGSEA. CDR3 bases: TGCAGCGTTGATTTTACTAGCGGGAGGATTGAGCAGTTCTTC. It specifies CSVDFTSGRIEQFF.

The CDR3 sequence: CASSPKVNTGELFF. CDR3 DNA: TGCGCCAGCAGCCCGAAAGTTAACACCGGGGAGCTGTTTTTT. This chain links TRBV4-1 with TRBJ2-2; unclear D gene. This CDR3 has 14 residues. Germline V gene lookup returns CDR1 MGHRA and CDR2 YSYEKL. V was shortened by 4 bases and J by 2 bases, with 8 bases between the two germline ends.

This clone appeared once. J is TRBJ2-7 and V is TRBV19, with D maybe TRBD1 (6 bases). The CDR3 has 15 residues. Trimming shortened V by 5 bases and J by 0 bases, and 14 bases separated the two germline ends. The germline V gene encodes CDR1 LNHDA and CDR2 SQIVND (reference sequence). In DNA form, the CDR3 reads TGTGCCAGTAGTTACCTGGGGGCCAACTCCTACGAGCAGTACTTC. Its protein product is CASSYLGANSYEQYF.

This chain uses TRBV7-9 with TRBJ2-1; 11 positions agree with TRBD2. Trimming removed 5 bases from V and 7 bases from J; junction bases left unmatched: 10. Per germline, CDR1 SEHNR and CDR2 FQNEAQ (reference sequence). The CDR3 totals 16 residues. The CDR3 sequence: CASSPQTSGTINEQFF. CDR3 DNA: TGTGCCAGCAGCCCACAGACTAGCGGGACGATTAATGAGCAGTTCTTC. Filled out from reference TRBV7-9 and TRBJ2-1, the complete variable domain reads DTGVSQNPRHKITKRGQNVTFRCDPISEHNRLYWYRQTLGQGPEFLTYFQNEAQLEKSRLLSDRFSAERPKGSFSTLEIQRTEQGDSAMYLCASSPQTSGTINEQFFGPGTRLTVL.

This chain connects TRBV6-1 to TRBJ2-7; 9 bases map to TRBD2. The germline V gene encodes CDR1 MNHNS and CDR2 SASEGT. CDR3 length equals 15 residues. The ends lost 5 bases at V and 2 bases at J; junction bases unmatched: 7. Here the CDR3 reads CASSLSGSGTYEQYF. As DNA, the CDR3 is TGTGCCAGCAGTCTTAGCGGGAGTGGTACCTACGAGCAGTACTTC.